The rows below give T cell receptor beta chains drawn from one sample of a study of T cell responses to AZD1222 COVID-19 vaccine. Assay used: immunoSEQ multiplex PCR; TCRdb lists only in-frame clones, some missing. The sample holds approximately 130,000 clones, more than 85% seen once. Sequencing used peripheral blood, obtained on day 0 of AZD1222 vaccination. Receptors originate from an adult in good health. The CDR3 runs from the conserved cysteine through the conserved F or W. Each record gives: clone size, J gene, V gene, CDR3 length, D gene, CDR3 DNA, CDR3 protein. A D gene is named only where the DNA matches it firmly. Expanded clones get a size class; other rows say once, few or many, or leave the size out.

. TRBJ1-1 TRBV19 13 . TGTGCCAGTAGTAAGGTCACGAAAACTGAAGCTTTCTTT CASSKVTKTEAFF
. TRBJ1-2 TRBV5-6 16 . TGTGCCAGCAGCTTGTTGGCAGGGCTAATTGGGGATGGCTACACCTTC CASSLLAGLIGDGYTF
. TRBJ2-5 TRBV5-5 13 . TGTGCCAGCAGCTTTAGCAGGCAAGAGACCCAGTACTTC CASSFSRQETQYF
. TRBJ2-7 TRBV3-1/TRBV3-2 14 TRBD1 TGTGCCAGCATGCCCGGACAGGGATTAGGCGAGCAGTACTTC CASMPGQGLGEQYF
. TRBJ2-5 TRBV3-1/TRBV3-2 16 TRBD2 TGTGCCAGCAGCCAAGGATCCCGGGGGGACCAAGAGACCCAGTACTTC CASSQGSRGDQETQYF
. TRBJ1-2 TRBV7-9 15 . TGTGCCAGCAGCTTAGGACAGGAGGGGTACTATGGCTACACCTTC CASSLGQEGYYGYTF
. TRBJ1-2 TRBV10-3 14 . TGTGCCATCAGAGGAAACAGGGACACCAGAGACTACACCTTC CAIRGNRDTRDYTF
. TRBJ1-2 TRBV7-2 15 . TGTGCCAGCAGCTTATCCCCCGGAATCAACTATGGCTACACCTTC CASSLSPGINYGYTF
. TRBJ1-2 TRBV2 17 TRBD1 TGTGCCAGCAGTCCTGGACAGGGGATCCCCCCCCAGAGTGGCTACACCTTC CASSPGQGIPPQSGYTF
. TRBJ1-1 TRBV5-1 13 TRBD1 TGCGCCAGCAGCTCCCCGGACAGGGATGAAGCTTTCTTT CASSSPDRDEAFF
once TRBJ1-6 TRBV7-9 14 TRBD1 TGTGCCAGCAGCTTAGGGCAGGGGGCCCGACCCCTCCACTTT CASSLGQGARPLHF
. TRBJ1-4 TRBV3-1/TRBV3-2 15 TRBD1 TGTGCCAGCAGCCAAGGGGGACAGGGGGGAGAAAAACTGTTTTTT CASSQGGQGGEKLFF
once TRBJ1-5 TRBV5-1 13 . TGCGCCAGCAGCTTGGCCGGAAACCAGCCCCAGCATTTT CASSLAGNQPQHF
. TRBJ2-1 TRBV27 14 . TGTGCCAGCAGTTTACGCTCTCTCTACAATGAGCAGTTCTTC CASSLRSLYNEQFF
. TRBJ2-2 TRBV14 21 TRBD1 TGTGCCAGCAGCCAAGATCATAGGGGTGAGGGACAGGTAGATAACACCGGGGAGCTGTTTTTT CASSQDHRGEGQVDNTGELFF
few TRBJ2-5 TRBV10-3 18 TRBD2 TGTGCCATCAGTGAGGAGGGGACTGAGCGGGGCCCCCAAGAGACCCAGTACTTC CAISEEGTERGPQETQYF
. TRBJ2-7 TRBV7-9 17 TRBD2 TGTGCCAGCAGCCCTGGACTAGCGGGGGGTTATGGGTACGAGCAGTACTTC CASSPGLAGGYGYEQYF
. TRBJ2-1 TRBV19 13 . TGTGCCAGTAGTCCGCACGCTAACAATGAGCAGTTCTTC CASSPHANNEQFF
. TRBJ1-5 TRBV19 18 . TGTGCCAGTAGTATAGAGAGCTCCGGCGTCGGGGGTAGGCAGCCCCAGCATTTT CASSIESSGVGGRQPQHF
. TRBJ2-5 TRBV4-1 15 TRBD2 TGCGCCAGCAGCCAATACGCGGGGGGCGGGGAGACCCAGTACTTC CASSQYAGGGETQYF
. TRBJ2-3 TRBV10-3 15 . TGTGCCAGCCGAGGGGGGGGGCCAGGCACAGATACGCAGTATTTT CASRGGGPGTDTQYF
. TRBJ2-5 TRBV10-3 13 . TGTGCCATCAGACCGACAGGATCAGAGACCCAGTACTTC CAIRPTGSETQYF
few TRBJ2-1 TRBV12-5 14 TRBD1 TGTGCTAGTGGGTTCCCGGGACAGTACAATGAGCAGTTCTTC CASGFPGQYNEQFF
. TRBJ2-7 TRBV11-3 13 TRBD1 TGTGCCAGCAGCAAAGGGGGCAGCTACGAGCAGTACTTC CASSKGGSYEQYF
. TRBJ1-2 TRBV6-5 15 . TGTGCCAGCAGCCTATTCATGAACAGGGCCTATGGCTACACCTTC CASSLFMNRAYGYTF
. TRBJ1-2 TRBV7-9 14 . TGTGCCAGCAGCCAATCTACAGGGTATCATGGCTACACCTTC CASSQSTGYHGYTF
. TRBJ1-1 TRBV6-6 14 TRBD1 TGTGCCAGCAGTGACGACAGGGTGCACACTGAAGCTTTCTTT CASSDDRVHTEAFF
. TRBJ1-2 TRBV20-1 11 . TGCAGTGCTAGACCCGGAGACGGCTACACCTTC CSARPGDGYTF
. TRBJ1-3 TRBV12-3/TRBV12-4 11 . TGTGCCAGCAGTCGTGGAAACACCATATATTTT CASSRGNTIYF
once TRBJ2-2 TRBV19 15 TRBD1 TGTGCCAGTAGTACCAACAGGGGGCTGGGCGGGGAGCTGTTTTTT CASSTNRGLGGELFF
. TRBJ1-1 TRBV13 14 . TGTGCCAGCAGCTACCGGCGTCCGAACACTGAAGCTTTCTTT CASSYRRPNTEAFF
once TRBJ1-4 TRBV7-2 16 . TGTGCCAGCAGCTTAACAGGTCGGGGAGGTGAAGAAAAACTGTTTTTT CASSLTGRGGEEKLFF
. TRBJ2-6 TRBV5-1 16 TRBD1 TGCGCCAGCAGTAGACTACAGGGGGCTGGGGCCAACGTCCTGACTTTC CASSRLQGAGANVLTF
. TRBJ2-5 TRBV6-5 15 TRBD2 TGTGCCAGCAGTCGAAGCGGGGTGGGCCAAGAGACCCAGTACTTC CASSRSGVGQETQYF
few TRBJ1-6 TRBV10-3 13 TRBD1 TGTGCCATCCTACAGGGGGAGGGTTCACCCCTCCACTTT CAILQGEGSPLHF
. TRBJ2-1 TRBV6-5 13 . TGTGCCAGCAGTTACGGGGGGCAGTCTGAGCAGTTCTTC CASSYGGQSEQFF
. TRBJ2-7 TRBV19 15 . TGTGCCAGTAGTATAGGTTTTGGGGTCCAGGGCGAGCAGTACTTC CASSIGFGVQGEQYF
. TRBJ1-2 TRBV6-5 15 . TGTGCCAGCATCAAAGGGGGAGGGCCTAACTATGGCTACACCTTC CASIKGGGPNYGYTF
. TRBJ2-7 TRBV6-6 13 TRBD1 TGTGCCAGCAGTTCGGGACAGACCTACGAGCAGTACTTC CASSSGQTYEQYF
. TRBJ1-5 TRBV2 15 . TGTGCCAGCAGTGCCCAGGGCGTTAGCAATCAGCCCCAGCATTTT CASSAQGVSNQPQHF
. TRBJ1-5 TRBV10-3 15 TRBD1 TGTGCCATCAGTGAGTCGACGACAGGGTATCAGCCCCAGCATTTT CAISESTTGYQPQHF
. TRBJ2-7 TRBV9 13 . TGTGCCAGCAGCGTAGATGCCGCCTACGAGCAGTACTTC CASSVDAAYEQYF
. TRBJ2-3 TRBV5-1 18 TRBD2 TGCGCCAGCAGCTCGGGACTAGCGGGGGGGCGACACACAGATACGCAGTATTTT CASSSGLAGGRHTDTQYF
. TRBJ1-6 TRBV14 15 . TGTGCCAGCAGCCAAGAGGGGAGGTATAATTCACCCCTCCACTTT CASSQEGRYNSPLHF
. TRBJ1-1 TRBV30 17 TRBD1 TGTGCCTGGGGAATGACAGGGGGCGATCTCTCGAACACTGAAGCTTTCTTT CAWGMTGGDLSNTEAFF
. TRBJ2-7 TRBV10-3 14 . TGTGCCATCAGTGAGCAAACTTTTAGGCTCGAGCAGTACTTC CAISEQTFRLEQYF
. TRBJ1-3 TRBV9 16 TRBD1 TGTGCCAGCAGCCAATTGACAGGGATCCCTGGAAACACCATATATTTT CASSQLTGIPGNTIYF
. TRBJ1-1 TRBV7-9 12 . TGTGCCAGCAGCCGTGAGGGAGGTGAAGCTTTCTTT CASSREGGEAFF
. TRBJ1-1 TRBV2 15 . TGTGCCAGCGGAGACAGAAACCGGGCGAACACTGAAGCTTTCTTT CASGDRNRANTEAFF
. TRBJ1-3 TRBV11-2 15 . TGTGCCAGCAGCCGAGCGTCCTTCTCTGGAAACACCATATATTTT CASSRASFSGNTIYF
. TRBJ2-7 TRBV28 13 . TGTGCCAGCAGTTTCCAGGTGACCTACGAGCAGTACTTC CASSFQVTYEQYF
once TRBJ1-1 TRBV7-6 15 . TGTGCCAGCAGCCCGACAGGACACATGAACACTGAAGCTTTCTTT CASSPTGHMNTEAFF
. TRBJ2-7 TRBV5-1 14 TRBD1 TGCGCCAGCAGCTCAATTAGGGGGCCCTACGAGCAGTACTTC CASSSIRGPYEQYF
. TRBJ2-1 TRBV11-2 15 TRBD2 TGTGCCAGCAGCTTATCGCGGGGGGCCTACAATGAGCAGTTCTTC CASSLSRGAYNEQFF
. TRBJ1-2 TRBV7-3 13 . TGTGCCAGCAGCGCCTCATCCGAAAGTCTTCACACCTTC CASSASSESLHTF
. TRBJ1-1 TRBV14 15 . TGTGCCAGCAGCCCTCGACAGGTTACCGAAGCTGAAGCTTTCTTT CASSPRQVTEAEAFF
. TRBJ2-7 TRBV21-1 14 . TGTGCCAGCAGCATAATAGGGCCTTGGGGGGAGCAGTACTTC CASSIIGPWGEQYF